Included here is one T cell receptor (beta chain) sequence, with context. The target antigen is unknown. This entry comes from a study of T cell responses to AZD1222 COVID-19 vaccine. Study-wide results and caveats: Reportedly, nearly half of unique spike TCRs recognized epitopes outside B.1.351/B.1.1.7 mutations. Receipt of two AZD1222 doses was followed by a rise in Spike-specific TCR breadth and depth.

Libraries were prepared by immunoSEQ multiplex PCR; TCRdb keeps only in-frame clonotypes and omits some of them. The sample includes under 200,000 clones, 85% to 95% of them seen just once. The CDR3 spans 13 residues. Germline values: CDR1 MNHEY, CDR2 SVGAGI. V was cut by 7 bases and J by 8 bases, with 17 bases left in between. The TCR originated in an adult in good health. Source: peripheral blood, taken on day 0 of AZD1222 vaccination. The chain links TRBV6-5 to TRBJ1-2; tentatively, D is TRBD1 (6 bases). The CDR3 bases are TGTGCCAGCACCTTGACAGGCCCAGGGGGCTACACCTTC. Translating it yields CASTLTGPGGYTF.